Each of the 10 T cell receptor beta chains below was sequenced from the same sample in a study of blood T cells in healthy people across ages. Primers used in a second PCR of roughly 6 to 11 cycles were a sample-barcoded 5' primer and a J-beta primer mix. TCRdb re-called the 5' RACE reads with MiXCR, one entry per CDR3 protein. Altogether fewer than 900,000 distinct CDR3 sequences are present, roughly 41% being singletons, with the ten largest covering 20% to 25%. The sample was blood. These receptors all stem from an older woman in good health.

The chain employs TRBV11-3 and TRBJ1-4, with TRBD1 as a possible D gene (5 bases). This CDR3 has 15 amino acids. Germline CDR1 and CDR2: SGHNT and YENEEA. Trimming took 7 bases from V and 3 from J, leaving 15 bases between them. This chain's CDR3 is CASTVLQGSNEKLFF. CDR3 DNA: TGTGCCAGCACCGTTCTCCAGGGTTCTAATGAAAAACTGTTTTTT.

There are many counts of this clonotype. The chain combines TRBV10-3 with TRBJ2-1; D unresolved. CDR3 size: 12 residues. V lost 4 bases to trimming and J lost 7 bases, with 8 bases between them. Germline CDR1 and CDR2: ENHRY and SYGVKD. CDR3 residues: CAISAGQNEQFF. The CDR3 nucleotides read TGTGCCATCAGTGCGGGTCAGAATGAGCAGTTCTTC.

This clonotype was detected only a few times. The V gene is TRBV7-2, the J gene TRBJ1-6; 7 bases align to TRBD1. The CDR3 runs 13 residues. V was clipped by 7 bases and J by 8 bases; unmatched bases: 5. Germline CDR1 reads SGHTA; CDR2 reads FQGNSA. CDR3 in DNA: TGTGCCAGCATGGGACAGAGCTATTCACCCCTCCACTTT. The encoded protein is CASMGQSYSPLHF.

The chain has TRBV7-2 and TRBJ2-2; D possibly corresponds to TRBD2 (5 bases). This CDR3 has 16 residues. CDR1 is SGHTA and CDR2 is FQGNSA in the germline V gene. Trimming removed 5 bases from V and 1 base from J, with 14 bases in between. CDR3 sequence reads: CASSESNAGNTGELFF. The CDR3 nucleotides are TGTGCCAGCAGCGAATCGAATGCGGGGAACACCGGGGAGCTGTTTTTT. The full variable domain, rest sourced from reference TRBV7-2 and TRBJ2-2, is GAGVSQSPSNKVTEKGKDVELRCDPISGHTALYWYRQSLGQGLEFLIYFQGNSAPDKSGLPSDRFSAERTGGSVSTLTIQRTQQEDSAVYLCASSESNAGNTGELFFGEGSRLTVL.

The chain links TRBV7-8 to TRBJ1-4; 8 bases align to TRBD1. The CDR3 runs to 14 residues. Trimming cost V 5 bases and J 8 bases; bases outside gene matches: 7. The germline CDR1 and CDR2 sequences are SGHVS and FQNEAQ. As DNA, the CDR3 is TGTGCCAGCAGCGTACAGGGGGTTCGAGAAAAACTGTTTTTT. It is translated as CASSVQGVREKLFF. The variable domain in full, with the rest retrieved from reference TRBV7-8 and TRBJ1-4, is GAGVSQSPRYKVAKRGQDVALRCDPISGHVSLFWYQQALGQGPEFLTYFQNEAQLDKSGLPSDRFFAERPEGSVSTLKIQRTQQEDSAVYLCASSVQGVREKLFFGSGTQLSVL.

The CDR3 spells CASSQEGHEQFF. The DNA of the CDR3 is TGCGCCAGCAGCCAAGAGGGGCATGAGCAGTTCTTC. The J gene is TRBJ2-1, the V gene TRBV4-3; D perhaps matches TRBD1 (5 bases). There are 12 residues in the CDR3. The germline V gene has CDR1 LGHNA and CDR2 YSLEER. V was clipped by 0 bases and J by 8 bases, with 5 bases between them.

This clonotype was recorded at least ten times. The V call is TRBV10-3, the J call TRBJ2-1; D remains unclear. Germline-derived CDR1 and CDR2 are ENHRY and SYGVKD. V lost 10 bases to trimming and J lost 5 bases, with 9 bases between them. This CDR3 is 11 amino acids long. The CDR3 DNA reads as TGTGCCAGCGGCCGCCACAATGAGCAGTTCTTC. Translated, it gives CASGRHNEQFF.

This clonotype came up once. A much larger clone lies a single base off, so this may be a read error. The CDR3 is CASSYGAGGLRYEQYF. CDR3 nucleotides: TGTGCCAGCAGTTACGGGGCAGGAGGACTTCGCTACGAGCAGTACTTC. This rearrangement joins TRBV6-2 or TRBV6-3 to TRBJ2-4; perhaps D is TRBD1 or TRBD2 (5 bases each). With the DNA end fitting TRBJ2-7 better, the J assignment may be wrong. The CDR3 is made up of 16 amino acids. In germline, CDR1 is MNHEY, CDR2 SVGEGT.

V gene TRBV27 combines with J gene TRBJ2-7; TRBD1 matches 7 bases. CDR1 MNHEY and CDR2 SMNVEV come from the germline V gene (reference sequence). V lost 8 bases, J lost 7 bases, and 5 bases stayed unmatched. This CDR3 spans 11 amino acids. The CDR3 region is CASGTADEQYF. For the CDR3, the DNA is TGTGCCAGCGGGACAGCAGATGAGCAGTACTTC.

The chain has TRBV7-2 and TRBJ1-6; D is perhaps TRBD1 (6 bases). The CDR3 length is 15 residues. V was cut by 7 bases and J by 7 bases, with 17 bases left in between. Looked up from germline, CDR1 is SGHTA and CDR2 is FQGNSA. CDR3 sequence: CASKWGGAGNSPLHF. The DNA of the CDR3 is TGTGCCAGCAAATGGGGGGGGGCTGGGAATTCACCCCTCCACTTT.